This paragraph covers one T cell receptor (beta chain) sequence. Its antigen is unknown. Trimming took 1 base from V and 6 from J, leaving 10 bases between them. Germline assignment: CDR1 GTSNPN and CDR2 SVGIG (reference sequence). The CDR3 spans 12 residues. Primers included in the PCR were 60 Vbeta and 13 Jbeta primers. Libraries were prepared by immunoSEQ multiplex PCR; TCRdb keeps only in-frame clonotypes and omits some of them. The sample lists under 200,000 clones, roughly 80% occurring once. The data originate from a study of cytomegalovirus exposure and HLA in healthy donors. Whole-study findings and limits: Some V segments could not be told apart, so they were left out, TRBV6-2 and TRBV6-3 among them. Reports showed the classifier diagnosing cytomegalovirus status with high specificity and sensitivity. A later analysis showed TCR association rates differing by HLA locus, peaking at DRB1 and lowest at HLA-C.

The gene calls are TRBV30 and TRBJ2-7; D unresolved. The sequence was obtained from a male donor in good health and CMV-seronegative. Sequences were obtained from PBMCs. The DNA for the CDR3 is TGTGCCTGGAGTGACCCACGGAGCGAGCAGTACTTC. This codes for CAWSDPRSEQYF.